The clone carrying this T cell receptor (beta chain) was recorded at least ten times. Its specificity is unknown. This entry comes from a study of T cell repertoires in cytomegalovirus infection. Overall study: Matching HLA type and CMV infection were both indicated by public TCR beta signatures.

The V gene's germline CDR1 is SQVTM and CDR2 ANQGSEA. CDR3 length: 12 amino acids. V lost 6 bases and J 7 bases, leaving 15 bases between the germline ends. In TCRdb, the reads were re-called with MiXCR into one record per CDR3 protein. The sample shows around 210,000 distinct CDR3 sequences, about 5.9% of them seen only once. General observations from the study: The cumulative frequency of public TCR beta families identified carriers of CMV plus the relevant HLA. Dominant in the ex vivo response were TCR beta clonotypes restricted by HLA-C and specific for CMV.

The sequence came from a human donor in good health (CMV status not recorded). Some clones in this sample may be carry-over from other donors' samples. The rearrangement uses TRBV29-1 and TRBJ1-2; D is perhaps TRBD1 (5 bases). The sequenced sample was PBMCs. The chain's CDR3 is CSVAGHDGGYTF. DNA of the CDR3: TGCAGCGTAGCCGGACACGACGGTGGCTACACCTTC.